These 19 T cell receptor beta chains came from one sample sequenced in a study of T cell responses to AZD1222 COVID-19 vaccine. Measured with immunoSEQ multiplex PCR; TCRdb has only the in-frame clones, and not every one. The sample has 130,000 or so clones; 86% are singletons. Sequencing was performed on peripheral blood, taken on day 0 of AZD1222 vaccination. The receptors were gathered from an adult in good health.

The V and J genes are TRBV5-1 and TRBJ2-2; no clear D gene. Germline V gene sequence: CDR1 SGHRS, CDR2 YFSETQ. Trimming removed 2 bases from V and 4 bases from J, with 12 bases in between. There are 15 residues in the CDR3. CDR3 loop: CASSFLQPPTGELFF. The CDR3 DNA reads as TGCGCCAGCAGCTTTTTACAGCCCCCCACCGGGGAGCTGTTTTTT.

The gene calls are TRBV9 and TRBJ2-5, with D tentatively TRBD2 (6 bases). There are 15 residues in the CDR3. CDR1 is SGDLS, CDR2 YYNGEE, per germline. V lost 2 bases and J lost 1, with 12 bases in between. DNA for the CDR3: TGTGCCAGCAGCGTTCTTGGGACTCTCCAAGAGACCCAGTACTTC. Residues: CASSVLGTLQETQYF.

This sequence joins TRBV3-1 (or the pseudogene TRBV3-2) and TRBJ1-2, with TRBD1 matching 9 bases. V dropped 5 bases and J dropped 4; count of bases not matched to a gene: 2. Germline CDR1 reads LGHDT; CDR2 reads YNNKEL (reference sequence). The CDR3 loop spans 13 amino acids. CDR3 coding DNA: TGTGCCAGCAGCGCGGACAGGGGCTATGGCTACACCTTC. Encoded protein: CASSADRGYGYTF.

This clone was seen a few times. This chain joins TRBV6-2 or TRBV6-3 and TRBJ1-1; D remains unclear. Germline assignment: CDR1 MNHEY and CDR2 SVGEGT. The CDR3 spans 15 residues. Trimming left V 1 base short and J 1 base short, with 10 bases between. CDR3 residues: CASSYLESGNTEAFF. The CDR3 DNA reads TGTGCCAGCAGTTACTTAGAAAGTGGGAACACTGAAGCTTTCTTT.

This clone was observed a few times. The chain is built from TRBV5-4 and TRBJ2-5; 9 bases line up with TRBD2. V lost 4 bases, J lost 6 bases, and 13 bases stayed unmatched. This CDR3 spans 16 amino acids. CDR1 and CDR2 from the germline V gene are SGHNT and YYREEE (reference sequence). The CDR3 here is CASSHQVVAGVKTQYF. In DNA, the CDR3 is TGTGCCAGCAGCCACCAGGTGGTAGCGGGGGTGAAGACCCAGTACTTC.

The rearrangement joins TRBV27 to TRBJ2-7; TRBD1 might be the D (6 bases). Germline-derived CDR1 and CDR2 are MNHEY and SMNVEV (reference sequence). V was shortened by 5 bases and J by 7 bases, with 24 bases between the two germline ends. The CDR3 loop spans 16 amino acids. The CDR3 region is CASSPDPQGLFKEQYF. CDR3 in DNA: TGTGCCAGCAGTCCCGACCCACAGGGCCTATTCAAAGAGCAGTACTTC.

The chain recombines TRBV21-1 with TRBJ2-2; the table's TRBD1 call for D was not verified on the DNA. TRBV21-1 is noted as a pseudogene. This CDR3 has 16 amino acids. The CDR3 DNA sequence: TGTGCCAGCAGCAAATCCGACAAAGCGAACACCGGGGAGCTGTTTTTT. This codes for CASSKSDKANTGELFF.

The chain recombines TRBV21-1 with TRBJ1-2. TRBV21-1 constitutes a pseudogene. This CDR3 contains 14 residues. The chain's CDR3 is CASSKEAINYGYTF. DNA of the CDR3: TGTGCCAGCAGCAAAGAGGCGATAAACTATGGCTACACCTTC.

The genes are TRBV10-3 and TRBJ1-6; 7 bases match TRBD1. Per germline, CDR1 ENHRY and CDR2 SYGVKD. The CDR3 contains 14 residues. V lost 6 bases and J lost 5; bases outside the gene matches: 4. CDR3 in DNA: TGTGCCATCAGATTAGACAGGGATAATTCACCCCTCCACTTT. This sequence encodes CAIRLDRDNSPLHF.

This clone was detected once. The V call is TRBV9, the J call TRBJ2-2; the match to TRBD2 covers 7 bases. CDR3 length equals 16 residues. V was pared by 0 bases and J by 0 bases, with 2 bases of the junction left unmatched. The germline CDR1 and CDR2 sequences are SGDLS and YYNGEE. The CDR3 loop reads CASSVGAGANTGELFF. The CDR3 DNA is TGTGCCAGCAGCGTAGGTGCGGGGGCGAACACCGGGGAGCTGTTTTTT.

This rearrangement joins TRBV5-6 to TRBJ1-2; no definite D call. The CDR3 runs to 14 residues. Per the germline V gene, CDR1 is SGHDT and CDR2 is YYEEEE. V lost 0 bases and J lost 2, with 8 bases in between. CDR3 DNA sequence: TGTGCCAGCAGCTTGGTGGCAGGAAACTATGGCTACACCTTC. Its translation is CASSLVAGNYGYTF.

This clone has only one observation. The rearrangement uses TRBV6-6 and TRBJ2-3; 12 nucleotides match TRBD2. V dropped 6 bases and J dropped 6; count of bases not matched to a gene: 10. The CDR3 has 16 residues. Germline CDR1 MNHNY, CDR2 SVGAGI (reference sequence). The chain's CDR3 is CASRPRLAGVDDTQYF. CDR3 nucleotides: TGTGCCAGCAGGCCGAGACTAGCGGGGGTGGACGATACGCAGTATTTT.

The count of this clone is one. The rearrangement links TRBV2 to TRBJ1-1, with D possibly TRBD1 on 5 matching bases. CDR1 is SNHLY and CDR2 is FYNNEI in the germline V gene. The CDR3 is 13 residues long. The ends were cut back, 2 bases at V and 6 bases at J, with 10 bases in the middle. CDR3: CASSELTGPEAFF. In DNA, the CDR3 is TGTGCCAGCAGTGAACTGACGGGACCTGAAGCTTTCTTT. The variable domain in full, completed from reference TRBV2 and TRBJ1-1, reads EPEVTQTPSHQVTQMGQEVILRCVPISNHLYFYWYRQILGQKVEFLVSFYNNEISEKSEIFDDQFSVERPDGSNFTLKIRSTKLEDSAMYFCASSELTGPEAFFGQGTRLTVV.

This clone was counted a single time. V usage is TRBV14 and J usage is TRBJ1-6; weak D call: TRBD1 (6 bases). V was shortened by 4 bases and J by 6 bases, with 10 bases between the two germline ends. CDR1 SGHDN and CDR2 FVKESK come from the germline V gene. The CDR3 consists of 14 residues. CDR3 region: CASSRPGANSPLHF. The CDR3 bases are TGTGCCAGCAGCCGGCCAGGGGCTAATTCACCCCTCCACTTT.

V is TRBV10-2 and J is TRBJ2-7, with 10 bases identical to TRBD2. Germline trimming cut 9 bases from V and 4 bases from J; bases unmatched to any gene: 6. The V gene's germline CDR1 is WSHSY and CDR2 SAAADI. The CDR3 contains 13 residues. CDR3 sequence (DNA): TGCGCCAGTAGACTAGCGGGTCGGTACGAGCAGTACTTC. Protein: CASRLAGRYEQYF.

The chain has TRBV19 and TRBJ2-7, with D unresolved. V was trimmed by 4 bases and J by 2 bases, leaving 9 bases between them. Per the germline V gene, CDR1 is LNHDA and CDR2 is SQIVND (reference sequence). This CDR3 has 13 residues. The chain's CDR3 is CASSNGEAYEQYF. CDR3 DNA sequence: TGTGCCAGTAGTAATGGAGAAGCCTACGAGCAGTACTTC.

The rearrangement uses TRBV4-2 and TRBJ1-3, with D possibly TRBD1 on 5 matching bases. Germline CDR1 and CDR2: LGHNA and YNFKEQ. The CDR3 contains 16 residues. Trimming shortened V by 0 bases and J by 0 bases, and 9 bases separated the two germline ends. The CDR3 sequence: CASSQDRVGSGNTIYF. The DNA for the CDR3 is TGTGCCAGCAGCCAAGACAGGGTAGGCTCTGGAAACACCATATATTTT.

The table lists this clone with a count of one. CDR3 in DNA: TGTGCCAGCAGCTTAGAATGGGCGTGGGCTGCTAACTATGGCTACACCTTC. Protein sequence: CASSLEWAWAANYGYTF. The chain joins TRBV7-9 to TRBJ1-2; the D is unclear. Germline CDR1 reads SEHNR; CDR2 reads FQNEAQ (reference sequence). The CDR3 totals 17 residues. Trimming removed 1 base from V and 0 bases from J, with 15 bases in between. Variable domain in full (rest from reference TRBV7-9 and TRBJ1-2): DTGVSQNPRHKITKRGQNVTFRCDPISEHNRLYWYRQTLGQGPEFLTYFQNEAQLEKSRLLSDRFSAERPKGSFSTLEIQRTEQGDSAMYLCASSLEWAWAANYGYTFGSGTRLTVV.

This clone was counted a few times. The CDR3 DNA is TGTGCCAGCAGTCCCCAGGACAGGGGGGATCAGCCCCAGCATTTT. This translates into CASSPQDRGDQPQHF. V usage is TRBV27 and J usage is TRBJ1-5; 10 nucleotides align to TRBD1. CDR1 is MNHEY, CDR2 SMNVEV, per germline (reference sequence). J lost 5 bases, V lost 5 bases, and 6 bases had no gene match. The CDR3 totals 15 residues.